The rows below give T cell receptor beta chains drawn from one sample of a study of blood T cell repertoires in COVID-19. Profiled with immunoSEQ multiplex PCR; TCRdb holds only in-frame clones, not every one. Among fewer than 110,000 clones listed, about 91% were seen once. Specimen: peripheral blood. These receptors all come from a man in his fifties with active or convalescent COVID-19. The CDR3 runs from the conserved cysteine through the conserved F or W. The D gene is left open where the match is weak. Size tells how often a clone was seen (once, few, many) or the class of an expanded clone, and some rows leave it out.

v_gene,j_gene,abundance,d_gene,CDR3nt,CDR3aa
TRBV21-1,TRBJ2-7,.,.,TGTGCCAGCGGGAAGCGGACCGGCTCCTACGAGCAGTACTTC,CASGKRTGSYEQYF
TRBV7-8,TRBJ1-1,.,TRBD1,TGTGCCAGCAGGCCTACAGGGGGCATTAGCACTGAAGCTTTCTTT,CASRPTGGISTEAFF
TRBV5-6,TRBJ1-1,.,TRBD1,TGTGCCAGCAGCTTGATGGGACAGGGGAACACTGAAGCTTTCTTT,CASSLMGQGNTEAFF
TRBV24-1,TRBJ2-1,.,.,TGTGCCACCAGTGATCCTCTGGGGGGGGCACCCTACAATGAGCAGTTCTTC,CATSDPLGGAPYNEQFF
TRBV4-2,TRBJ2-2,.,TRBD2,TGTGCCAGCAGCCCCTTCACTAGCGGGAGTATCGGGGAGCTGTTTTTT,CASSPFTSGSIGELFF
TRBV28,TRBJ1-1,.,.,TGTGCCAGCAGTTTGGGGGGGTTTAGTACTGAAGCTTTCTTT,CASSLGGFSTEAFF
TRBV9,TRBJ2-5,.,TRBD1,TGTGCCAGCAGCGGGGACAGGGGCCCTCAAGAGACCCAGTACTTC,CASSGDRGPQETQYF
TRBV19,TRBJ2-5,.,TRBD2,TGTGCCAGTAGTCCCTCGACTAGCGTGGCTGAGACCCAGTACTTC,CASSPSTSVAETQYF
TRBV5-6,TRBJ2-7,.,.,TGTGCCAGCAGCTTTAGTAGGAGCCCTTACGAGCAGTACTTC,CASSFSRSPYEQYF
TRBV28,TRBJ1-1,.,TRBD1,TGTGCCATACGACAGGGGGCTGAAGCTTTCTTT,CAIRQGAEAFF
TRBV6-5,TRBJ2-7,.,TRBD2,TGTGCCAGCAGAAGCTTAGCGGGAGTGGCCTACGAGCAGTACTTC,CASRSLAGVAYEQYF
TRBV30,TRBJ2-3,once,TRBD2,TGTGCCTGTACGCACTCCTTAGCGGGCCTTTCGCGCACAGATACGCAGTATTTT,CACTHSLAGLSRTDTQYF
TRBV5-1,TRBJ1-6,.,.,TGCGCCAGCAGCACACAACCTCAGACAGGCTCCAATTCACCCCTCCACTTT,CASSTQPQTGSNSPLHF
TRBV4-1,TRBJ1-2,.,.,TGCGCCAGCAGCCAAGGAGGTTTCCGCTATGGCTACACCTTC,CASSQGGFRYGYTF
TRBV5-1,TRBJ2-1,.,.,TGCGCCAGCAGCTCTATCGGAGGGACCGTGGGGGGTGAGCAGTTCTTC,CASSSIGGTVGGEQFF
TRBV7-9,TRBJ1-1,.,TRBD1,TGTGCCACCGTCGGACAGGGAGGGGACACTGAAGCTTTCTTT,CATVGQGGDTEAFF
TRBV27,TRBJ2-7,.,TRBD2,TGTGCCAGCAGGGCAGCGGGAGTGGTCTACGAGCAGTACTTC,CASRAAGVVYEQYF
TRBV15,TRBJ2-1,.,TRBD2,TGTGCCACCAGCAGAGGTCGGGACTATGCGTTCTTC,CATSRGRDYAFF
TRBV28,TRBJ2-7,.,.,TGTGCCAGCACCGAAACTAGTAAATACGAGCAGTACTTC,CASTETSKYEQYF
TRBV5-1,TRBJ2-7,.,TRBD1,TGCGCCAGCAGCTTAACAGGGGGCTACGAGCAGTACTTC,CASSLTGGYEQYF
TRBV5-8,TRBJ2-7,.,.,TGTGCCAGCAGCTTTCATTTCGGCAGGGTGGACGAGCAGTACTTC,CASSFHFGRVDEQYF
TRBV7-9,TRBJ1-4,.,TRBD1,TGTGCCAGCAGCTTGGGGGGACAGGGTGCAACTAATGAAAAACTGTTTTTT,CASSLGGQGATNEKLFF
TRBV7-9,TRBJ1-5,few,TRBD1,TGTGCCAGCAGCCCCAAGGGACAGGGTGATCAGCCCCAGCATTTT,CASSPKGQGDQPQHF
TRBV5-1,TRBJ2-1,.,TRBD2,TGCGCCAGCAGCTTGTTCGGGACTAGCGCGAGCTCCTACAATGAGCAGTTCTTC,CASSLFGTSASSYNEQFF
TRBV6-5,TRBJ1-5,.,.,TGTGCCAGCGAAGGGGAACACCTTAATCAGCCCCAGCATTTT,CASEGEHLNQPQHF
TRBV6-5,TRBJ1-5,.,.,TGTGCCAGCAGTTACTCAGCCGGGGATAATCAGCCCCAGCATTTT,CASSYSAGDNQPQHF
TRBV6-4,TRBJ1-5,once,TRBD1,TGTGCCAGCAGTGAACAGGGGGGTCAGCCCCAGCATTTT,CASSEQGGQPQHF
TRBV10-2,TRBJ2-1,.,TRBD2,TGCGCCAGCAGTGGTAGCGGGAGGTATAATGAGCAGTTCTTC,CASSGSGRYNEQFF
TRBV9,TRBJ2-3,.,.,TGTGCCAGCAGCGAACAGGGAGCGAGCACAGATACGCAGTATTTT,CASSEQGASTDTQYF
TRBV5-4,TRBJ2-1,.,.,TGTGCCAGCAGCTCTAATACTCAGGGCCTTCAGTTCTTC,CASSSNTQGLQFF
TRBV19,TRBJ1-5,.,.,TGTGCCACCTATGAGGGGGAGTATAGCAATCAGCCCCAGCATTTT,CATYEGEYSNQPQHF
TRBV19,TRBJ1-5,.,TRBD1,TGTGCCACCCTGGACAGGGAGGGTCAGCCCCAGCATTTT,CATLDREGQPQHF
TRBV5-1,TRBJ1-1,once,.,TGCGCCAGCAGCTTGGTTAGGGAGAGGAACACTGAAGCTTTCTTT,CASSLVRERNTEAFF
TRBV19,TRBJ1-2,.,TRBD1,TGTGCCAGTAGGGATGGACAGGGGGCACGTCGGTATGGCTACACCTTC,CASRDGQGARRYGYTF
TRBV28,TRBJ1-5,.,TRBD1,TGTGCCAGCAGTTTAGGGGGGCAGGGGGCTTGGCAGCCCCAGCATTTT,CASSLGGQGAWQPQHF
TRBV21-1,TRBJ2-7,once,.,TGTGCCAGCAGCAAAAAGTTCCTAGGGACAGTCGCCGAGCAGTACTTC,CASSKKFLGTVAEQYF
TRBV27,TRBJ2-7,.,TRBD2,TGTGCCAGCAGTGCCTCCCGCAGCGGGAGTTACGAGCAGTACTTC,CASSASRSGSYEQYF
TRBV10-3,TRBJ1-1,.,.,TGTGCCATCAGTGAGTCGCAGGCCTTGAACACTGAAGCTTTCTTT,CAISESQALNTEAFF
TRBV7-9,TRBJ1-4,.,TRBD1,TGTGCCAGCAGCTTACAGGGGGTAATCCCTTCAACTAATGAAAAACTGTTTTTT,CASSLQGVIPSTNEKLFF
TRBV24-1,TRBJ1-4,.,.,TGTGCCACCCAGGGGATGGCTAATGAAAAACTGTTTTTT,CATQGMANEKLFF
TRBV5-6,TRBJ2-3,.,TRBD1,TGTGCCAGCAGCTTGGTTGGGACAGGGGATTTTCGCGTCACAGATACGCAGTATTTT,CASSLVGTGDFRVTDTQYF
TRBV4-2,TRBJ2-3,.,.,TGTGCCAGCAGCCTTTACAGGGCTGGGCCGGGTACGCAGTATTTT,CASSLYRAGPGTQYF
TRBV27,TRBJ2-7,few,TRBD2,TGTGCCAGCAGTCCGAGACTAGCGGCAAGCTCCTACGAGCAGTACTTC,CASSPRLAASSYEQYF
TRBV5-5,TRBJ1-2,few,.,TGTGCCAGCAGCCCGGGTAATAGAGGTGGCTACACCTTC,CASSPGNRGGYTF